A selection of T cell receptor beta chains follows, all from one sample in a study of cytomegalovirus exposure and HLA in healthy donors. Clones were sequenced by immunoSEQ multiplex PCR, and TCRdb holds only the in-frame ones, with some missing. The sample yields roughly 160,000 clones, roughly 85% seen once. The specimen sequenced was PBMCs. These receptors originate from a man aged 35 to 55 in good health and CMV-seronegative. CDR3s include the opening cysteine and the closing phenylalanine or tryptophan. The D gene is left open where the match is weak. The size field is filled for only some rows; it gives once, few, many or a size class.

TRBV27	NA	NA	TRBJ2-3	TGTGCCAGCAGTTTATGGAGCGGATACACAGATACGCAGTATTTT	CASSLWSGYTDTQYF
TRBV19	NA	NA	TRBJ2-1	TGTGCCAGTAGTATCGGACTGGGCCCCTACAATGAGCAGTTCTTC	CASSIGLGPYNEQFF
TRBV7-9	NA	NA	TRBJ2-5	TGTGCCAGCAATACTAACAGGGACCCGGAGACCCAGTACTTC	CASNTNRDPETQYF
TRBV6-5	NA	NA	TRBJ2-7	TGTGCCAGCAGCCCCAGGGTAGCCTCCTACGAGCAGTACTTC	CASSPRVASYEQYF
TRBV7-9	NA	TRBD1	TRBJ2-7	TGTGCCAGCAGCGCACGGACAGGGTCCTACGAGCAGTACTTC	CASSARTGSYEQYF
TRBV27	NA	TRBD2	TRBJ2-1	TGTGCCAGCAGTTTATGGACTAGCAATGAGCAGTTCTTC	CASSLWTSNEQFF
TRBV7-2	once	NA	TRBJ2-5	TGTGCCAGCAGCTTTACTAGGGCAGAGACCCAGTACTTC	CASSFTRAETQYF
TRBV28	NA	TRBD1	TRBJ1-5	TGTGCCAGCAGGACAGGGGATTCGAGCAATCAGCCCCAGCATTTT	CASRTGDSSNQPQHF
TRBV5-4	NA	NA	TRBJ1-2	TGTGCCAGCAGCAACGGGGAGGCCTATGGCTACACCTTC	CASSNGEAYGYTF
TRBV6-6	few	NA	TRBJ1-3	TGTGCCAGCAGTTACAAGGGGGGGGCTGGAAACACCATATATTTT	CASSYKGGAGNTIYF
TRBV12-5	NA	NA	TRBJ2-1	TGTGCTAGTGTTCTTAGCGGTAACAATGAGCAGTTCTTC	CASVLSGNNEQFF
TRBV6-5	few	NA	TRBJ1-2	TGTGCCAGCAGTTTCGATTATCGGGGGGGTAAGGGCTACACCTTC	CASSFDYRGGKGYTF
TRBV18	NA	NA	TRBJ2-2	TGTGCCAGCTCACCAAGTGCAGGGGCCACCGGGGAGCTGTTTTTT	CASSPSAGATGELFF
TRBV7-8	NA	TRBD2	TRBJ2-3	TGTGCCAGCAGCTTCACTAGCGGTAGCACAGATACGCAGTATTTT	CASSFTSGSTDTQYF
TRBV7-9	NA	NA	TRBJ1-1	TGTGCCAGCAGCCTGGGGGGTGGGAACACTGAAGCCTTCTTT	CASSLGGGNTEAFF
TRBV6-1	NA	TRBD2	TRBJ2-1	TGTGCCAGCAGTGCACTACTAGCGGGAGAGGACAATGAGCAGTTCTTC	CASSALLAGEDNEQFF
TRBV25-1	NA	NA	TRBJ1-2	TGTGCCAGCAGTGAGTTAGACTACTATGGCTACACCTTC	CASSELDYYGYTF
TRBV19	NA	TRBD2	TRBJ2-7	TGTGCCAGTAGTACGGGAGGGCCAAGTGTCGAGCAGTACTTC	CASSTGGPSVEQYF
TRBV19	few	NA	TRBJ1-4	TGTGCCAGTAGACGAGGGAATAATGAAAAACTGTTTTTT	CASRRGNNEKLFF
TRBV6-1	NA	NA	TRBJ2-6	TGTGCCAGCAGCCCGGAGCTCTCTGGGGCCAACGTCCTGACTTTC	CASSPELSGANVLTF
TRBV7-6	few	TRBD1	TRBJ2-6	TGTGCCAGCAGCTCAGACAGGGCGTCTGGGGCCAACGTCCTGACTTTC	CASSSDRASGANVLTF
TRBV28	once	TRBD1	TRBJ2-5	TGTGCCAGCAGTCCGGGACAGGGGCTAGGGCAGTACTTC	CASSPGQGLGQYF
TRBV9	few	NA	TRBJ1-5	TGTGCCAGCAGCGTAGGGGGAGACCGTGATCAGCCCCAGCATTTT	CASSVGGDRDQPQHF
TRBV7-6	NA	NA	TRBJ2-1	TGTGCCAGCAGCCAGGGACAAGAGCAGTTCTTC	CASSQGQEQFF
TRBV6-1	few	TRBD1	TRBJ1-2	TGTGCCAGCAGTGAAGACCCGGGGACAGGGAGGGACTACACCTTC	CASSEDPGTGRDYTF
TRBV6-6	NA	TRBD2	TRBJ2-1	TGTGCCAGCAGCCACGGAGCGGGAGGGCCGGGCAATGAGCAGTTCTTC	CASSHGAGGPGNEQFF
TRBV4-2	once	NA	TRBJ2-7	TGTGCCAGCAGCCAAGACAGGTACGAGCAGTACTTC	CASSQDRYEQYF